This T cell receptor (beta chain) appears in the sequencing data of a study of beta chain features in type 1 diabetes. Deletions cut 7 bases from V and 4 bases from J, with 18 bases between. The CDR3 has 15 residues. CDR1 MDHEN and CDR2 SYDVKM come from the germline V gene. Sorting with CD45RO/CCR7/CD25/CD127/CD95/CD27 yielded naive, central memory, regulatory and stem-like memory CD4+ cells. As to this clone: The target antigen is unknown.

Whole-study findings and limits: The naive, central memory and Treg TCRB repertoires looked more alike in patients than they did in healthy donors. All four CD4+ subsets of Type 1 diabetes patients contained TCRB CDR3s that were moderately but significantly shorter. Shorter templates might be favored by PCR, equally in patients and controls. Fewer insertions but more deletions were seen at VDJ junctions in type 1 diabetes patients.

Sequenced material consisted of expressed TCRB transcripts (all of the isolated RNA was reverse transcribed). The assay was immunoSEQ multiplex PCR, and TCRdb's table has in-frame clones only and misses some. The sample records fewer than 350,000 clones, over 12% being singletons. The chain couples TRBV28 to TRBJ2-3; D is possibly TRBD1 (6 bases). This clonotype was sampled from a man in his late teens or twenties with type 1 diabetes. The sequenced material came from naive CD4+ T cells from blood. The chain's CDR3 is CASTLVRTVPDTQYF. Here the CDR3 DNA reads TGTGCCAGCACCCTAGTCCGGACAGTACCAGATACGCAGTATTTT.